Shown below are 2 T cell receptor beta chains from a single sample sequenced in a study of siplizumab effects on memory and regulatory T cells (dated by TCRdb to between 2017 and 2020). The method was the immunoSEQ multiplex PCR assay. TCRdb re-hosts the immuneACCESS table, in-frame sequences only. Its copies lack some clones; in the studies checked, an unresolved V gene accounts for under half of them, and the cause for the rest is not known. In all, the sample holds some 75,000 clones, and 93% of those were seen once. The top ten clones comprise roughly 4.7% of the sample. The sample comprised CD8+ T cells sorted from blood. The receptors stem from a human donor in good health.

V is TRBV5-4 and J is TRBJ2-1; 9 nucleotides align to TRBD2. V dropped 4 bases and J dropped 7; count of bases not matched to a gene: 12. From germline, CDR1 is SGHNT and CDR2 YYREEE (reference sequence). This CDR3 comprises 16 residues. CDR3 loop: CASSDLGAGGQNEQFF. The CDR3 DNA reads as TGTGCCAGCAGCGACCTGGGGGCGGGGGGGCAGAATGAGCAGTTCTTC.

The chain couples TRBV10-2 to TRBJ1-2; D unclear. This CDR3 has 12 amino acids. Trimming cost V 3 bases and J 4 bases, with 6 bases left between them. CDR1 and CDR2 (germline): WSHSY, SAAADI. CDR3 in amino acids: CASSDRAYGYTF. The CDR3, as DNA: TGCGCCAGCAGTGATAGGGCCTATGGCTACACCTTC.